The 30 T cell receptor beta chains below were found in one sample sequenced in a study of blood T cell repertoires in COVID-19. This table comes from immunoSEQ multiplex PCR, and its TCRdb copy is limited to in-frame clones, with some not included. The data show approximately 200,000 clones, with 90% to 95% seen just once and 0.6% to 0.8% held by the top ten. The sequenced sample consisted of peripheral blood. All receptors come from a man aged 30 to 39 with COVID-19, enrolled during active disease.

The chain links TRBV4-1 to TRBJ2-1, with 9 positions matching TRBD2. The CDR3 is made up of 16 amino acids. V lost 0 bases, J lost 3 bases, and 3 bases stayed unmatched. CDR1 and CDR2 (germline): MGHRA, YSYEKL. CDR3 amino acids: CASSQDAGGYYNEQFF. CDR3 DNA sequence: TGCGCCAGCAGCCAAGATGCGGGGGGGTACTACAATGAGCAGTTCTTC.

V usage is TRBV7-9 and J usage is TRBJ1-4; D ambiguous. CDR1 is SEHNR, CDR2 FQNEAQ, per germline (reference sequence). This CDR3 has 13 amino acids. V dropped 5 bases and J dropped 8 bases, with 12 bases sitting between them. The CDR3 is CASSESLGEKLFF. In DNA, the CDR3 is TGTGCCAGCAGCGAAAGTCTCGGGGAAAAACTGTTTTTT.

CDR3 region: CASSQGQGAWTGELFF. CDR3 nucleotides: TGTGCCAGCTCACAGGGACAGGGGGCGTGGACCGGGGAGCTGTTTTTT. This rearrangement joins TRBV18 to TRBJ2-2; TRBD1 agrees at 12 bases. CDR1 KGHSH and CDR2 LQKENI come from the germline V gene. The length of the CDR3 is 16 residues. Trimming at V came to 4 bases and at J to 5 bases, leaving 5 bases not matched to a gene.

This sequence joins TRBV25-1 and TRBJ1-3; D might be TRBD1 (6 bases). The CDR3 has 13 residues. Germline CDR1 and CDR2: MGHDK and SYGVNS. Trimming stripped 6 bases from V and 4 bases from J, with 10 bases between. The DNA of the CDR3 is TGTGCCAGCAGCCGGACAGCGGGAAACACCATATATTTT. Amino acid sequence: CASSRTAGNTIYF.

This chain connects TRBV5-1 to TRBJ1-1; 10 bases are shared with TRBD1. The CDR3 is 15 amino acids. The V gene's germline CDR1 is SGHRS and CDR2 YFSETQ. Unmatched junction bases numbered 8, after V lost 4 bases and J lost 5 bases. CDR3 loop: CASSPEGTGETEAFF. The DNA for the CDR3 is TGCGCCAGCAGCCCGGAAGGGACAGGGGAGACTGAAGCTTTCTTT.

V usage is TRBV11-2 and J usage is TRBJ1-2; D remains ambiguous. The CDR3 has 14 amino acids. Trimming removed 2 bases from V and 3 bases from J, with 10 bases in between. Looked up from germline, CDR1 is SGHAT and CDR2 is FQNNGV. Here the CDR3 reads CASSLIRGYYGYTF. CDR3 in DNA: TGTGCCAGCAGCTTAATTCGGGGATACTATGGCTACACCTTC.

The chain links TRBV5-1 to TRBJ2-5; weak D call: TRBD1 (5 bases). V shed 1 base and J shed 5 bases, with 18 bases lying between them. The germline V gene has CDR1 SGHRS and CDR2 YFSETQ. This CDR3 comprises 16 residues. CDR3 DNA sequence: TGCGCCAGCAGCTTGAGGGCAGGGTTGGGTAAGGAGACCCAGTACTTC. This sequence encodes CASSLRAGLGKETQYF.

The chain has TRBV11-2 and TRBJ1-2; no definite D call. This CDR3 is 14 amino acids long. Germline-derived CDR1 and CDR2 are SGHAT and FQNNGV. Trimming took off 2 bases at V and 4 bases at J, with 11 bases between the two ends. The CDR3 bases are TGTGCCAGCAGCTTACTGAAATACAGCTATGGCTACACCTTC. This sequence encodes CASSLLKYSYGYTF.

This clone has just one count. The V and J genes are TRBV19 and TRBJ1-1; tentative D call: TRBD1 (5 bases). V was shortened by 3 bases and J by 4 bases, with 12 bases between the two germline ends. The CDR3 contains 14 residues. Looked up from germline, CDR1 is LNHDA and CDR2 is SQIVND (reference sequence). In DNA, the CDR3 is TGTGCCAGTAGTATTGCGCAGGGAGGCACTGAAGCTTTCTTT. It encodes CASSIAQGGTEAFF.

This clone was found once. The chain uses TRBV5-6 and TRBJ2-5; 7 bases align to TRBD1. This CDR3 spans 14 amino acids. The V gene's germline CDR1 is SGHDT and CDR2 YYEEEE. V trimming: 0 bases; J trimming: 5 bases; junction bases outside the gene matches: 4. Here the CDR3 reads CASSLVVTGETQYF. CDR3 nucleotide sequence: TGTGCCAGCAGCTTGGTAGTGACAGGGGAGACCCAGTACTTC.

The chain employs TRBV6-5 and TRBJ2-7; D gene uncertain. Germline V CDR1 and CDR2: MNHEY, SVGAGI. V lost 0 bases to trimming and J lost 9 bases, with 18 bases between them. The CDR3 loop spans 15 amino acids. CDR3 DNA sequence: TGTGCCAGCAGTTACTCGACGGGTAGTGGGTATTTGCAGTACTTC. Translation: CASSYSTGSGYLQYF.

The rearrangement uses TRBV12-3 or TRBV12-4 and TRBJ1-2, with 7 nucleotides matching TRBD1. This CDR3 contains 13 residues. Trimming at V came to 6 bases and at J to 8 bases, leaving 9 bases not matched to a gene. CDR3: CASSGGTAKGYTF. CDR3 nucleotides: TGTGCCAGCAGCGGCGGGACAGCGAAAGGCTACACCTTC.

The rearrangement joins TRBV29-1 to TRBJ2-3; TRBD2 agrees at 10 bases. The CDR3 length is 14 residues. Germline V gene lookup returns CDR1 SQVTM and CDR2 ANQGSEA. The J segment lost 3 bases and the V segment lost 3 bases, leaving 3 bases of the junction unmatched. In DNA, the CDR3 is TGCAGCGTTGACGAGCGGGGGGGAACAGATACGCAGTATTTT. This encodes CSVDERGGTDTQYF.

The chain joins TRBV7-9 to TRBJ2-1, with unresolved D. The V end lost 8 bases, the J end lost 6 bases, and 17 bases lay between the germline ends. Per germline, CDR1 SEHNR and CDR2 FQNEAQ (reference sequence). The CDR3 is 14 amino acids. The CDR3, as DNA: TGTGCCAGCTGGCGGCAGTCCGGCACCAATGAGCAGTTCTTC. Protein: CASWRQSGTNEQFF.

The chain has TRBV5-6 and TRBJ1-2, with 7 bases matching TRBD1. The CDR3 has 15 residues. The germline V gene encodes CDR1 SGHDT and CDR2 YYEEEE. Unmatched junction bases numbered 14, after V lost 5 bases and J lost 7 bases. CDR3 bases: TGTGCCAGCAGTCCATACGACAGGGTGGTTGGTGGCTACACCTTC. Translating gives CASSPYDRVVGGYTF.

This chain connects TRBV6-6 to TRBJ1-5, with 9 bases identical to TRBD1. This CDR3 spans 17 amino acids. Losses at the gene ends were 5 bases for V and 7 bases for J; bases not matched to a gene: 15. Per the germline V gene, CDR1 is MNHNY and CDR2 is SVGAGI (reference sequence). CDR3 protein: CASSRIPPGQGHQPQHF. Written as DNA, the CDR3 is TGTGCCAGCAGTCGCATCCCCCCGGGACAGGGACACCAGCCCCAGCATTTT.

The chain couples TRBV14 to TRBJ1-1; D not certain. In germline, CDR1 is SGHDN, CDR2 FVKESK. This CDR3 contains 14 residues. The V gene lost 3 bases and the J gene lost 5 bases, with 13 bases spanning the gap. This chain's CDR3 is CASSHRGISTEAFF. CDR3 sequence (DNA): TGTGCCAGCAGCCATCGGGGAATTAGTACTGAAGCTTTCTTT. Combining the CDR3 with reference TRBV14 and TRBJ1-1 gives the whole variable domain EAGVTQFPSHSVIEKGQTVTLRCDPISGHDNLYWYRRVMGKEIKFLLHFVKESKQDESGMPNNRFLAERTGGTYSTLKVQPAELEDSGVYFCASSHRGISTEAFFGQGTRLTVV.

V usage is TRBV6-6 and J usage is TRBJ2-7; D remains ambiguous. The CDR3 consists of 14 residues. Germline lookup yields CDR1 MNHNY and CDR2 SVGAGI (reference sequence). The germline V and J ends were trimmed by 0 bases and 0 bases, with 6 bases remaining between them. The CDR3 protein is CASSYSQNSYEQYF. CDR3 sequence (DNA): TGTGCCAGCAGTTACTCACAGAACTCCTACGAGCAGTACTTC.

The V and J genes are TRBV6-5 and TRBJ1-2; a possible D gene is TRBD1 (6 bases). This CDR3 comprises 15 residues. The germline V gene encodes CDR1 MNHEY and CDR2 SVGAGI. V was pared by 2 bases and J by 7 bases, with 17 bases between. The CDR3 DNA reads TGTGCCAGCAGTTACGTGACAGGAGGCAAGGGTGGCTACACCTTC. It yields the protein CASSYVTGGKGGYTF.

The CDR3 DNA reads as TGTGCCAGCAGCCCAGGACAGGGCAAGAATAATGAAAAACTGTTTTTT. Translation gives CASSPGQGKNNEKLFF. The chain joins TRBV5-4 to TRBJ1-4; TRBD1 matches 8 bases. CDR1 and CDR2 (germline): SGHNT, YYREEE (reference sequence). J was trimmed by 4 bases and V by 4 bases; bases with no gene match: 9. The CDR3 contains 16 residues.

V gene TRBV27 combines with J gene TRBJ1-6; D is unclear. The CDR3 length is 17 residues. V lost 6 bases to trimming and J lost 0 bases, with 15 bases between them. CDR1 and CDR2 from the germline V gene are MNHEY and SMNVEV (reference sequence). DNA for the CDR3: TGTGCCAGCAGGGAAAGAAGACTTAGCTCCTATAATTCACCCCTCCACTTT. This codes for CASRERRLSSYNSPLHF.

The chain is built from TRBV18 and TRBJ2-1; weak D call: TRBD2 (5 bases). The ends were cut back, 3 bases at V and 0 bases at J, with 9 bases in the middle. Germline CDR1 is KGHSH and CDR2 is LQKENI. The CDR3 loop spans 15 amino acids. In DNA, the CDR3 is TGTGCCAGCTCACCTCCGGGGTCCTCCTACAATGAGCAGTTCTTC. It yields the protein CASSPPGSSYNEQFF. Looking up the rest from reference TRBV18 and TRBJ2-1 gives the full variable domain: NAGVMQNPRHLVRRRGQEARLRCSPMKGHSHVYWYRQLPEEGLKFMVYLQKENIIDESGMPKERFSAEFPKEGPSILRIQQVVRGDSAAYFCASSPPGSSYNEQFFGPGTRLTVL.

The V gene is TRBV6-5, the J gene TRBJ2-1; maybe TRBD1 (5 bases). From germline, CDR1 is MNHEY and CDR2 SVGAGI. The CDR3 covers 14 residues. Trimming left V 7 bases short and J 0 bases short, with 10 bases between. CDR3 protein: CASKTVSSYNEQFF. CDR3 bases: TGTGCCAGCAAGACAGTTAGCTCCTACAATGAGCAGTTCTTC.

The chain recombines TRBV10-1 with TRBJ2-2; possibly TRBD1 for D (6 bases). With 5 bases removed from V and 0 bases from J, the gap between germline ends came to 13 bases. CDR3 length equals 16 residues. From germline, CDR1 is WNHNN and CDR2 SYGVQD (reference sequence). Here the CDR3 reads CASSNTGSSNTGELFF. The CDR3 DNA reads as TGCGCCAGCAGTAACACAGGGTCTTCGAACACCGGGGAGCTGTTTTTT.

The chain has TRBV5-1 and TRBJ2-1; a possible D gene is TRBD1 (6 bases). The CDR3 is 14 residues long. The V end lost 5 bases, the J end lost 5 bases, and 14 bases lay between the germline ends. Germline CDR1 reads SGHRS; CDR2 reads YFSETQ. The DNA for the CDR3 is TGCGCCAGCAGAAGGGACACAGCGAACAATGAGCAGTTCTTC. It is translated as CASRRDTANNEQFF.

The V call is TRBV18, the J call TRBJ1-2; D not resolved. The length of the CDR3 is 14 residues. CDR1 and CDR2 from the germline V gene are KGHSH and LQKENI. V shed 1 base and J shed 8 bases, with 14 bases lying between them. In DNA, the CDR3 is TGTGCCAGCTCACCACAGCTAACAGATGGCGGCTACACCTTC. This gives the protein CASSPQLTDGGYTF.

This sequence joins TRBV11-3 and TRBJ2-1, with 9 bases aligning to TRBD2. V shed 5 bases and J 10 bases; nucleotides not matched to a gene: 18. There are 17 residues in the CDR3. Germline assignment: CDR1 SGHNT and CDR2 YENEEA. The CDR3 DNA follows: TGTGCCAGCAGCCCCCCTCTGGGGGGCGGGGGGGCCGGGGAGCAGTTCTTC. It specifies CASSPPLGGGGAGEQFF.

The V gene is TRBV12-5, the J gene TRBJ2-2, with D unresolved. There are 14 residues in the CDR3. V lost 1 base and J lost 3, with 6 bases in between. The V gene's germline CDR1 is LGHNT and CDR2 FRNRAP. CDR3: CASGLGADTGELFF. In DNA form, the CDR3 reads TGTGCTAGTGGTTTGGGGGCAGACACCGGGGAGCTGTTTTTT. The full variable domain, completed using reference TRBV12-5 and TRBJ2-2, is DARVTQTPRHKVTEMGQEVTMRCQPILGHNTVFWYRQTMMQGLELLAYFRNRAPLDDSGMPKDRFSAEMPDATLATLKIQPSEPRDSAVYFCASGLGADTGELFFGEGSRLTVL.

This rearrangement joins TRBV19 to TRBJ2-5, with D unclear. Germline V gene sequence: CDR1 LNHDA, CDR2 SQIVND (reference sequence). The V end was cut by 5 bases, the J end by 4 bases, with 14 bases between. The CDR3 is made up of 14 amino acids. The CDR3 loop is CASSLGQSVETQYF. The DNA of the CDR3 is TGTGCCAGTAGTCTTGGGCAGTCGGTAGAGACCCAGTACTTC.

This clone was recorded once. The junction differs from germline at one of its ends, possibly a read error. J is TRBJ2-7 and V is TRBV4-1, with 11 bases matching TRBD2. The CDR3 covers 18 residues. Germline CDR1 MGHRA, CDR2 YSYEKL. CDR3 sequence: CASSEEPHLAGGTYEQYF. The CDR3, as DNA: TGCGCCAGCAGCGAAGAACCTCACCTAGCGGGGGGAACCTACGAGCAGTACTTC.